The sequence of this T cell receptor beta chain was determined in a study of blood T cells in healthy people across ages. This clonotype was seen more than once but under ten times. What it binds is not known. A sample-barcoded 5' primer and a J-beta primer mix were used in a second PCR of roughly 7 to 12 cycles. TCRdb re-derived calls from the 5' RACE reads in MiXCR, one entry per CDR3 protein. The table lists around 1,000,000 distinct CDR3 sequences, 20% to 25% of them singletons. The study's findings and limits: Researchers said unsorted PBMCs prevented a conclusive naive versus antigen-experienced comparison.

The germline V gene encodes CDR1 MNHEY and CDR2 SMNVEV (reference sequence). The CDR3 has 14 amino acids. Another study also made use of these data, one on T cells of mothers and their children. Per that study: Related mother and child pairs showed slightly greater overlap (not significant) than unrelated pairs did.

The material sequenced was blood. The chain combines TRBV27 with TRBJ2-1, with 9 bases aligning to TRBD1. The J call may be incorrect, as the DNA end agrees better with TRBJ2-7. This clonotype originated in a girl aged 2-10 years in good health. The CDR3 bases are TGTGCCAGCAGTGTCCGGACAGGGGTAAACGAGCAGTACTTC. Its translation is CASSVRTGVNEQYF.